Each of the 32 T cell receptor beta chains below was sequenced from the same sample in a study of Tregs in tolerant kidney transplant recipients. Mixed chimerism was transient after nonmyeloablative marrow transplants from related graft donors. TCRdb keeps only in-frame clones here, not all; method: immunoSEQ multiplex PCR. The repertoire shows under 7,500 clones; the top ten hold roughly 6%. The sequences come from CD4+ T cells from blood (PBMCs), collected 6 months after the transplant. The origin of the receptors is a human patient who received a combined kidney and bone marrow transplant. Some T cells may arise from the graft donor.

About this clone itself: The observed sequence ends 3 residues before the CDR3 terminus, with the missing tail filled in from the germline J gene. The chain couples TRBV20-1 to TRBJ2-1; D call uncertain. Between the trimmed V and J ends, which lost 2 bases and 4 bases, there was a span of 12 bases. Germline V lookup: CDR1 DFQATT, CDR2 SNEGSKA (reference sequence). This CDR3 is built from 14 residues. The sequenced part of the CDR3 DNA is TGCAGTGCTAGATCCTGGCGGTCTTACAATGAG. It codes for CSARSWRSYNE. The complete CDR3 reads CSARSWRSYNEQFF.

Considering frequency, this clone is medium-sized. With the read ending 3 residues before the CDR3 end, the germline J gene is used to fill in that end. J is TRBJ2-1 and V is TRBV7-3; 10 nucleotides match TRBD2. Germline values: CDR1 SGHTA, CDR2 FQGTGA. This CDR3 spans 15 amino acids. With 4 bases clipped from V and 1 base from J, the junction kept 1 base outside the gene matches. CDR3 residues: CASSSSGRSYNEQFF. CDR3 bases read: TGTGCCAGCAGCTCTAGCGGGAGATCCTACAATGAG.

Details on this clone: The CDR3 end is not reached by the read, which stops 3 residues before it; the germline J gene fills it in. The chain combines TRBV5-4 with TRBJ1-2, with D tentatively TRBD1 (6 bases). The germline V gene encodes CDR1 SGHNT and CDR2 YYREEE (reference sequence). The CDR3 covers 15 residues. V lost 3 bases, J lost 0 bases, and 12 bases lay in between. The CDR3 loop is CASSSGVQANYGYTF. CDR3 bases read: TGTGCCAGCAGCTCAGGGGTCCAGGCTAACTATGGC.

On this clone: The CDR3 end is not reached by the read, which stops 3 residues before it; the germline J gene fills it in. The chain uses TRBV24-1 and TRBJ1-2, with D perhaps matching TRBD1 (6 bases). The CDR3 runs 15 residues. V gave up 5 bases and J gave up 0 bases, with 12 bases separating them. Germline CDR1 and CDR2: KGHDR and SFDVKD. The DNA read from the CDR3 is TGTGCCACCAGTGGGGGGGGCAAAGCTAACTATGGC. It encodes CATSGGGKANYG. The entire CDR3 reads CATSGGGKANYGYTF.

In the case of this clone: From the germline J gene comes the end of the CDR3, since the read stops 3 residues before it. The chain is built from TRBV12-3 or TRBV12-4 and TRBJ1-2, with 9 bases aligning to TRBD1. The ends lost 1 base at V and 3 bases at J; junction bases unmatched: 0. The CDR3 runs 14 residues. The CDR3 sequence is CASSLGTGDYGYTF. The covered CDR3 bases are TGTGCCAGCAGTTTAGGGACAGGGGACTATGGC.

Regarding this clone: The CDR3 goes on 3 residues after the read ends, and that part is filled in from the germline J gene. The rearrangement joins TRBV4-1 to TRBJ2-7; D ambiguous. Germline V gives CDR1 MGHRA, CDR2 YSYEKL. The CDR3 is made up of 15 amino acids. Trimming pared 4 bases from V and 0 bases from J, leaving 13 bases between. Incomplete CDR3 DNA: TGCGCCAGCAGCCTTGGGCACTCGAGCTCCTACGAG. Encoded protein: CASSLGHSSSYE. The whole CDR3 region reads CASSLGHSSSYEQYF.

As for this clone: The missing CDR3 end, 3 residues past where the read stops, is filled in from the germline J gene. This rearrangement joins TRBV20-1 to TRBJ2-7; D may match TRBD1 or TRBD2 (6 bases each). Trimming removed 6 bases from V and 2 bases from J, with 17 bases in between. The CDR3 contains 14 residues. The germline V gene has CDR1 DFQATT and CDR2 SNEGSKA (reference sequence). The CDR3 spells CSAAIAEGAYEQYF. The sequenced CDR3 bases are TGCAGTGCCGCTATCGCGGAGGGGGCCTACGAG.

As regards this clone: Sequencing ends 3 residues short of the CDR3 end; the germline J gene provides the rest. This chain links TRBV11-2 with TRBJ2-3; D is perhaps TRBD1 (6 bases). The CDR3 has 15 residues. The germline V gene has CDR1 SGHAT and CDR2 FQNNGV. Trimming stripped 4 bases from V and 2 bases from J, with 13 bases between. CDR3 in amino acids: CASSSQNRVTDTQYF. CDR3 DNA, as far as it was read: TGTGCCAGCAGCTCACAAAACAGGGTCACAGATACG. The full variable domain, with the rest looked up from reference TRBV11-2 and TRBJ2-3, is EAGVAQSPRYKIIEKRQSVAFWCNPISGHATLYWYQQILGQGPKLLIQFQNNGVVDDSQLPKDRFSAERLKGVDSTLKIQPAKLEDSAVYLCASSSQNRVTDTQYFGPGTRLTVL.

The covered CDR3 bases are TGTGCCAGCAGCTTAGCTTCTAGCGGGACCGCCTACGAG. Protein product: CASSLASSGTAYE. The full CDR3 reads CASSLASSGTAYEQYF. This chain uses TRBV7-2 with TRBJ2-7; 9 bases are a match to TRBD2. The CDR3 extends 3 residues past the end of the read, so its final part is completed from the germline J gene. The CDR3 consists of 16 residues. The ends lost 0 bases at V and 2 bases at J; junction bases unmatched: 5. Germline V gene lookup returns CDR1 SGHTA and CDR2 FQGNSA.

CDR3 residues: CASSPPVGQGSGRYEQYF. The sequenced CDR3 bases are TGCGCCAGCAGCCCGCCCGTGGGACAGGGGAGTGGAAGGTACGAG. The chain links TRBV10-2 to TRBJ2-7; TRBD1 aligns across 10 bases. The read gets to within 3 residues of the CDR3 end, and the germline J gene fills in the rest. This CDR3 region has 18 residues. Germline assignment: CDR1 WSHSY and CDR2 SAAADI. J lost 4 bases, V lost 6 bases, and 18 bases had no gene match.

This clone is called medium-sized (0.01 to 0.1%) based on its frequency. Read data end 3 residues before the CDR3 end; the end is taken from the germline J gene. The J gene is TRBJ2-5, the V gene TRBV20-1; TRBD1 agrees at 8 bases. The CDR3 is made up of 12 amino acids. The germline V gene has CDR1 DFQATT and CDR2 SNEGSKA (reference sequence). Partial CDR3 DNA: TGCAGCGCGACAGGGGCCGGGGAGACC. Residues: CSATGAGET. The complete CDR3 protein is CSATGAGETQYF.

As regards this clone: Sequencing ends 3 residues short of the CDR3 end; the germline J gene provides the rest. This chain uses TRBV5-1 with TRBJ2-7; 9 bases align to TRBD2. Germline assignment: CDR1 SGHRS and CDR2 YFSETQ. The CDR3 loop spans 15 amino acids. The ends lost 4 bases at V and 2 bases at J; junction bases unmatched: 7. This CDR3 reads CASSTGTSPTYEQYF. CDR3 bases read: TGCGCCAGCAGCACTGGGACTAGCCCTACCTACGAG.

The CDR3 protein is CASSLGLLASNTGELFF. CDR3 DNA (partial): TGCGCCAGCAGCTTGGGGTTACTAGCGTCGAACACCGGGGAG. This chain links TRBV5-1 with TRBJ2-2; 7 positions agree with TRBD2. Coverage ceases 3 residues before the CDR3 finishes, and the germline J gene fills in the end. CDR3 length: 17 amino acids. V trimming: 0 bases; J trimming: 0 bases; junction bases outside the gene matches: 5. Per the germline V gene, CDR1 is SGHRS and CDR2 is YFSETQ. The full variable domain, in which reference TRBV5-1 and TRBJ2-2 provide the parts outside the CDR3, is KAGVTQTPRYLIKTRGQQVTLSCSPISGHRSVSWYQQTPGQGLQFLFEYFSETQRNKGNFPGRFSGRQFSNSRSEMNVSTLELGDSALYLCASSLGLLASNTGELFFGEGSRLTVL.

This clone is labeled large based on frequency. Read sequence stops 3 residues before the CDR3 end, and the germline J gene provides the missing end. The chain is built from TRBV6-2 or TRBV6-3 and TRBJ1-4, with D perhaps TRBD1 (6 bases). The germline V and J ends were trimmed by 6 bases and 8 bases, with 13 bases remaining between them. The CDR3 has 13 amino acids. Germline assignment: CDR1 MNHEY and CDR2 SVGEGT. The CDR3 protein is CASRNRDNEKLFF. The sequenced part of the CDR3 DNA is TGTGCCAGCAGAAACAGGGACAACGAAAAA.

Concerning this clone: The read halts 3 residues ahead of the CDR3 end, with the missing end drawn from the germline J gene. J is TRBJ2-5 and V is TRBV11-2; 9 nucleotides agree with TRBD1. The CDR3 is 13 amino acids. V lost 4 bases to trimming and J lost 5 bases; unmatched junction nucleotides: 2. Germline CDR1 reads SGHAT; CDR2 reads FQNNGV. The CDR3 reads CASSSDRGETQYF. The sequenced part of the CDR3 DNA is TGTGCCAGCAGCTCAGACAGGGGGGAGACC.

About this clone: The read ends 3 residues early relative to the CDR3; the germline J gene fills the gap. V gene TRBV20-1 combines with J gene TRBJ2-7, with no clear D. CDR1 and CDR2 (germline): DFQATT, SNEGSKA (reference sequence). The V end was cut by 6 bases, the J end by 0 bases, with 12 bases between. This CDR3 comprises 13 residues. Partial CDR3 DNA: TGCAGTGCACTACAACTTGGCTCCTACGAG. Protein: CSALQLGSYE. The entire CDR3 sequence reads CSALQLGSYEQYF.

A remark on this clone: Read data end 3 residues before the CDR3 end; the end is taken from the germline J gene. This chain connects TRBV7-2 to TRBJ2-1, with TRBD1 matching 10 bases. The CDR3 sequence is 13 residues long. V lost 4 bases to trimming and J lost 7 bases; unmatched junction nucleotides: 1. Germline V CDR1 and CDR2: SGHTA, FQGNSA. The CDR3 DNA, read in part, is TGTGCCAGCAGCTCGGACAGGGGGAATGAG. Protein: CASSSDRGNE. The complete CDR3 sequence is CASSSDRGNEQFF. Full variable domain (outside the CDR3, taken from reference TRBV7-2 and TRBJ2-1): GAGVSQSPSNKVTEKGKDVELRCDPISGHTALYWYRQSLGQGLEFLIYFQGNSAPDKSGLPSDRFSAERTGGSVSTLTIQRTQQEDSAVYLCASSSDRGNEQFFGPGTRLTVL.

A remark on this clone: The observed sequence ends 3 residues before the CDR3 terminus, with the missing tail filled in from the germline J gene. V and J are TRBV6-2 or TRBV6-3 and TRBJ2-1; TRBD2 agrees at 9 bases. Germline V gives CDR1 MNHEY, CDR2 SVGEGT. The CDR3 has 17 amino acids. V lost 0 bases, J lost 9 bases, and 12 bases stayed unmatched. The CDR3 loop is CASSYSNGREGRGEQFF. Incomplete CDR3 DNA: TGTGCCAGCAGTTACTCCAATGGGCGGGAGGGCCGCGGTGAG.

Concerning this clone: Read coverage stops 3 residues before the CDR3 terminus; the germline J gene supplies the remainder. The J gene is TRBJ2-3, the V gene TRBV2; 10 bases agree with TRBD2. V shed 2 bases, J shed 4 bases, and the junction held 0 bases outside the gene matches. The CDR3 loop spans 14 amino acids. The germline gives CDR1 SNHLY, CDR2 FYNNEI. The CDR3 DNA, read in part, is TGTGCCAGCAGTGAACTAGCGGGAGCAGATACG. Protein sequence: CASSELAGADT. The full CDR3 is CASSELAGADTQYF.

In terms of frequency, this clone is medium-sized (0.01 to 0.1%). The observed sequence ends 3 residues before the CDR3 terminus, with the missing tail filled in from the germline J gene. V and J are TRBV29-1 and TRBJ1-1, with 8 bases identical to TRBD1. Germline V gene lookup returns CDR1 SQVTM and CDR2 ANQGSEA. This CDR3 spans 11 amino acids. The chain's CDR3 is CSVVRQGAAFF. Incomplete CDR3 DNA: TGCAGCGTTGTTCGGCAGGGGGCA.

Comment on this clone: The read gets to within 3 residues of the CDR3 end, and the germline J gene fills in the rest. This chain links TRBV5-1 with TRBJ2-2; 12 nucleotides line up with TRBD2. J lost 4 bases, V lost 3 bases, and 13 bases had no gene match. The CDR3 spans 19 residues. Germline assignment: CDR1 SGHRS and CDR2 YFSETQ. CDR3 bases read: TGCGCCAGCAGCTCTAACTCGCCTAGCGGGAGGGCCCGCACCGGGGAG. Protein sequence: CASSSNSPSGRARTGE. The whole CDR3 is CASSSNSPSGRARTGELFF.

Details on this clone: The read gets to within 3 residues of the CDR3 end, and the germline J gene fills in the rest. This chain uses TRBV19 with TRBJ1-2; 8 bases are shared with TRBD1. The CDR3 consists of 14 residues. V lost 8 bases, J lost 0 bases, and 5 bases stayed unmatched. Germline V gene sequence: CDR1 LNHDA, CDR2 SQIVND (reference sequence). The CDR3 bases that were read are TGTGCCAGTCAAGGACAGGGTGCTAACTATGGC. This gives the protein CASQGQGANYG. The CDR3 reads in full as CASQGQGANYGYTF.

This clone is large (0.1 to 1%) by frequency. The sequenced part of the CDR3 DNA is TGTGCCAGCAGTTATCAGGCTAGCGGGAGCTATGAG. Translation gives CASSYQASGSYE. The whole CDR3 sequence reads CASSYQASGSYEQFF. The chain has TRBV6-2 or TRBV6-3 and TRBJ2-1; 10 nucleotides align to TRBD2. The read is 3 residues too short to cover the CDR3 end, so that end is filled in from the germline J gene. The V gene's germline CDR1 is MNHEY and CDR2 SVGEGT. V lost 3 bases, J lost 8 bases, and 7 bases stayed unmatched. The CDR3 sequence is 15 residues long.

Incomplete CDR3 DNA: TGTGCCAGCAGTTACAGGAGGCGGGGGTATGGC. This codes for CASSYRRRGYG. In full, the CDR3 is CASSYRRRGYGYTF. The V call is TRBV6-2 or TRBV6-3, the J call TRBJ1-2; TRBD1 is a possible D gene (5 bases). The read ends 3 residues before the CDR3 terminus; that terminus is restored from the germline J gene. Trimming took 2 bases from V and 5 from J, leaving 12 bases between them. The CDR3 sequence is 14 residues long. Germline CDR1 MNHEY, CDR2 SVGEGT.

Concerning this clone itself: The read halts 3 residues ahead of the CDR3 end, with the missing end drawn from the germline J gene. The chain uses TRBV5-1 and TRBJ2-1; 12 bases align to TRBD2. The germline V gene has CDR1 SGHRS and CDR2 YFSETQ. The length of the CDR3 is 17 residues. The trim removed 4 bases at V and 5 bases at J, leaving 10 bases unmatched. The CDR3 sequence: CASSPPTSGRPHNEQFF. The CDR3 bases that were read are TGCGCCAGCAGCCCCCCGACTAGCGGGAGACCCCACAATGAG.

In regard to this clone: The read ends 3 residues before the CDR3 terminus; that terminus is restored from the germline J gene. The J gene is TRBJ2-1, the V gene TRBV30, with 7 bases identical to TRBD2. This CDR3 has 15 residues. Germline values: CDR1 GTSNPN, CDR2 SVGIG (reference sequence). V lost 2 bases to trimming and J lost 5 bases; unmatched junction nucleotides: 9. The CDR3: CAWSSKGLADNEQFF. The covered CDR3 bases are TGTGCCTGGAGTTCAAAGGGGCTAGCGGACAATGAG.

The CDR3 bases that were read are TGTGCCAGCAGGGGCGTCGGAGGGTATAGCAATCAGCCC. Translated, it gives CASRGVGGYSNQP. The whole CDR3 sequence reads CASRGVGGYSNQPQHF. The rearrangement joins TRBV28 to TRBJ1-5; D gene ambiguous. The CDR3 end is not reached by the read, which stops 3 residues before it; the germline J gene fills it in. Per the germline V gene, CDR1 is MDHEN and CDR2 is SYDVKM. The CDR3 spans 16 residues. The ends were cut back, 6 bases at V and 0 bases at J, with 15 bases in the middle. Together with reference TRBV28 and TRBJ1-5, the CDR3 gives the full variable domain: DVKVTQSSRYLVKRTGEKVFLECVQDMDHENMFWYRQDPGLGLRLIYFSYDVKMKEKGDIPEGYSVSREKKERFSLILESASTNQTSMYLCASRGVGGYSNQPQHFGDGTRLSIL.

A note on this clone: The read ends 3 residues shy of where the CDR3 ends; the end is completed using the germline J gene. The chain is built from TRBV15 and TRBJ2-5, with 9 bases aligning to TRBD1. Germline V gene data show CDR1 as LNHNV and CDR2 as YYDKDF (reference sequence). V was pared by 2 bases and J by 4 bases, with 5 bases of the junction left unmatched. This CDR3 spans 15 amino acids. The CDR3 bases that were read are TGTGCCACCAGCAGATTTCCGGGACAGGGAGAGACC. Translated, it gives CATSRFPGQGET. The CDR3, in full, reads CATSRFPGQGETQYF.

Worth noting for this clone: The read terminates 3 residues before the CDR3 end, so the remaining end is supplied by the germline J gene. The chain recombines TRBV19 with TRBJ2-5; no clear D gene. The germline V gene encodes CDR1 LNHDA and CDR2 SQIVND (reference sequence). Trimming took 2 bases from V and 1 from J, leaving 14 bases between them. The CDR3 runs to 16 residues. The CDR3: CASSIIPEGSQETQYF. CDR3 bases read: TGTGCCAGTAGTATAATTCCCGAAGGCAGCCAAGAGACC.

With respect to this clone: The read falls 3 residues short of the CDR3 end, and the missing part is taken from the germline J gene. This rearrangement joins TRBV25-1 to TRBJ2-7; D is unresolved. Germline V gene sequence: CDR1 MGHDK, CDR2 SYGVNS. The CDR3 sequence is 13 residues long. The V end lost 5 bases, the J end lost 6 bases, and 14 bases lay between the germline ends. The covered CDR3 bases are TGTGCCAGCAGTTCCCAGGATCCTTCCGAG. Protein sequence: CASSSQDPSE. The whole CDR3 reads CASSSQDPSEQYF.

To note about this clone: The CDR3 extends 3 residues past the end of the read, so its final part is completed from the germline J gene. The chain combines TRBV6-2 or TRBV6-3 with TRBJ2-7; 12 bases map to TRBD1. The CDR3 is 16 amino acids. Germline V CDR1 and CDR2: MNHEY, SVGEGT. Losses at the gene ends were 6 bases for V and 4 bases for J; bases not matched to a gene: 10. This CDR3 is CASRRPGTGGEYEQYF. The part of the CDR3 DNA that was read is TGTGCCAGCAGGAGACCCGGGACAGGGGGCGAATACGAG.

Of note for this clone: Sequencing ends 3 residues short of the CDR3 end; the germline J gene provides the rest. This rearrangement joins TRBV19 to TRBJ1-5; 10 bases match TRBD1. This CDR3 comprises 16 residues. V lost 5 bases to trimming and J lost 7 bases; unmatched junction nucleotides: 11. Per germline, CDR1 LNHDA and CDR2 SQIVND (reference sequence). The CDR3 spells CASSPRDRGIEQPQHF. CDR3 DNA, as far as it was read: TGTGCCAGTAGTCCCCGGGACAGGGGAATAGAGCAGCCC. Using reference TRBV19 and TRBJ1-5 for the parts outside the CDR3, the full variable domain is DGGITQSPKYLFRKEGQNVTLSCEQNLNHDAMYWYRQDPGQGLRLIYYSQIVNDFQKGDIAEGYSVSREKKESFPLTVTSAQKNPTAFYLCASSPRDRGIEQPQHFGDGTRLSIL.